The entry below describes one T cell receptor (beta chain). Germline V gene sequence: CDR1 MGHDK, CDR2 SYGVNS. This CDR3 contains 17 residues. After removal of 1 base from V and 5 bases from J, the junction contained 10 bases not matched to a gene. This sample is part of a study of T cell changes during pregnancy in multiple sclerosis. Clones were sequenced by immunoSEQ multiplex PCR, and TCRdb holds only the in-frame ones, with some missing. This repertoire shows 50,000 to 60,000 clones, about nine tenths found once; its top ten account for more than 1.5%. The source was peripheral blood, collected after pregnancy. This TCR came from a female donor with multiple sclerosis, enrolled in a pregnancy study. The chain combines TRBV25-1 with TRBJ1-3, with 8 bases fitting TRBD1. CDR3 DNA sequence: TGTGCCAGCAGTGAATGGTCAGGGGGCCGAGGAAGAAACACCATATATTTT. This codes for CASSEWSGGRGRNTIYF.